A single sample gave rise to the 24 T cell receptor beta chains below, sequenced in a study of shared clonotypes between healthy human individuals. Method: immunoSEQ multiplex PCR; TCRdb's copy keeps in-frame clones and lacks some. The data contain some 1.5 million clones, around 98% of them singletons. Sequencing input: naive CD4+ T cells sorted from blood. Subset denoted: CD45RA+ positively selected. Receptors were obtained from a man younger than 40 in good health.

CDR3 residues: CASSPPGLAGLVSGEQFF. CDR3 in DNA: TGTGCCAGCAGCCCCCCGGGACTAGCGGGACTTGTGTCGGGTGAGCAGTTCTTC. This chain uses TRBV7-2 with TRBJ2-1, with 13 bases identical to TRBD2. V was pared by 5 bases and J by 9 bases, with 16 bases of the junction left unmatched. Germline V gene sequence: CDR1 SGHTA, CDR2 FQGNSA. The CDR3 spans 18 residues.

The chain recombines TRBV6-6 with TRBJ2-3; the match to TRBD1 covers 8 bases. J was trimmed by 3 bases and V by 10 bases; bases with no gene match: 6. The CDR3 consists of 13 residues. Germline lookup yields CDR1 MNHNY and CDR2 SVGAGI (reference sequence). CDR3 protein: CAIGQGGTDTQYF. The DNA for the CDR3 is TGTGCCATCGGACAGGGAGGAACAGATACGCAGTATTTT.

V and J are TRBV18 and TRBJ2-1; 8 nucleotides align to TRBD2. The J segment lost 8 bases and the V segment lost 3 bases, leaving 3 bases of the junction unmatched. The CDR3 is made up of 13 amino acids. Germline CDR1 is KGHSH and CDR2 is LQKENI. CDR3 nucleotides: TGTGCCAGCTCACCCCAACTAGCGGATGAGCAGTTCTTC. It translates to CASSPQLADEQFF.

V usage is TRBV5-1 and J usage is TRBJ2-1; D perhaps matches TRBD2 (6 bases). CDR1 and CDR2 from the germline V gene are SGHRS and YFSETQ. The CDR3 extends over 15 amino acids. V lost 3 bases to trimming and J lost 10 bases, with 20 bases between them. The CDR3 nucleotides are TGCGCCAGCAGCTCCAGACTAGACTCTCTATGGGAGCAGTTCTTC. Encoded protein: CASSSRLDSLWEQFF.

The V call is TRBV7-8, the J call TRBJ2-3; D possibly corresponds to TRBD2 (5 bases). Per the germline V gene, CDR1 is SGHVS and CDR2 is FQNEAQ. Deletions cut 4 bases from V and 0 bases from J, with 8 bases between. The CDR3 totals 14 residues. In nucleotides, the CDR3 is TGTGCCAGCAGCTATGAGGGAAGCACAGATACGCAGTATTTT. Amino acids: CASSYEGSTDTQYF.

The V gene is TRBV29-1, the J gene TRBJ2-1; TRBD2 matches at 10 bases. Germline trimming cut 2 bases from V and 7 bases from J; bases unmatched to any gene: 8. Looked up from germline, CDR1 is SQVTM and CDR2 is ANQGSEA. This CDR3 is built from 15 residues. CDR3: CSVELGSGRLNEQFF. CDR3 DNA sequence: TGCAGCGTTGAATTAGGTAGCGGGAGGTTAAATGAGCAGTTCTTC.

The V and J genes are TRBV6-5 and TRBJ2-5; D uncertain. The CDR3 has 13 residues. With 2 bases removed from V and 5 bases from J, the gap between germline ends came to 9 bases. Germline-derived CDR1 and CDR2 are MNHEY and SVGAGI. The CDR3, as DNA: TGTGCCAGCAGTTACGTCCCCGGCGAGACCCAGTACTTC. Amino acids: CASSYVPGETQYF.

This clone was seen just once. The J gene is TRBJ1-6, the V gene TRBV5-4, with TRBD1 identical over 7 bases. This CDR3 is built from 14 residues. The J segment lost 8 bases and the V segment lost 5 bases, leaving 7 bases of the junction unmatched. Germline-derived CDR1 and CDR2 are SGHNT and YYREEE (reference sequence). CDR3 DNA: TGTGCCAGCAGACTCTTAGGGGGCGATTCACCCCTCCACTTT. Amino acids: CASRLLGGDSPLHF.

A word on this clone: The sample holds other DNA sequences that translate to the same CDR3. This chain uses TRBV7-2 with TRBJ1-5; TRBD1 agrees at 7 bases. V lost 4 bases, J lost 5 bases, and 2 bases stayed unmatched. There are 13 residues in the CDR3. The germline gives CDR1 SGHTA, CDR2 FQGNSA. This CDR3 is CASSSQGDQPQHF. As DNA, the CDR3 is TGTGCCAGCAGCTCCCAGGGGGATCAGCCCCAGCATTTT.

V usage is TRBV6-1 and J usage is TRBJ1-2; possibly TRBD1 for D (6 bases). The CDR3 is 14 amino acids. V was cut by 4 bases and J by 4 bases, with 13 bases left in between. Germline CDR1 MNHNS, CDR2 SASEGT. The CDR3 DNA reads as TGTGCCAGCAGTGCCCCAGGGGCGAGCTATGGCTACACCTTC. This sequence encodes CASSAPGASYGYTF.

This chain uses TRBV28 with TRBJ2-2; the D gene is possibly TRBD2 (7 bases). CDR1 is MDHEN, CDR2 SYDVKM, per germline. Trimming removed 6 bases from V and 5 bases from J, with 22 bases in between. CDR3 size: 17 residues. The CDR3 nucleotides are TGTGCCAGCAGACTAGGGGGTGGGAGGGCTGATACCGGGGAGCTGTTTTTT. Translation: CASRLGGGRADTGELFF.

The chain couples TRBV25-1 to TRBJ2-5; 9 bases map to TRBD2. Germline CDR1 is MGHDK and CDR2 is SYGVNS. The CDR3 consists of 16 residues. With V trimmed by 1 base and J by 2 bases, 5 bases remained unmatched. The CDR3 DNA follows: TGTGCCAGCAGTGAATTTAGCGGGAGAACACAAGAGACCCAGTACTTC. It yields the protein CASSEFSGRTQETQYF.

The V and J genes are TRBV5-1 and TRBJ2-3, with D perhaps matching TRBD1 or TRBD2 (6 bases each). This CDR3 has 14 amino acids. Germline V gene sequence: CDR1 SGHRS, CDR2 YFSETQ. Trimming took off 4 bases at V and 6 bases at J, with 15 bases between the two ends. CDR3 sequence: CASSEPGAFDTQYF. CDR3 nucleotide sequence: TGCGCCAGCAGCGAGCCGGGGGCCTTTGATACGCAGTATTTT. Together with reference TRBV5-1 and TRBJ2-3, the CDR3 gives the full variable domain: KAGVTQTPRYLIKTRGQQVTLSCSPISGHRSVSWYQQTPGQGLQFLFEYFSETQRNKGNFPGRFSGRQFSNSRSEMNVSTLELGDSALYLCASSEPGAFDTQYFGPGTRLTVL.

This clone was seen once. Other DNA sequences from this sample encode an identical CDR3 as well. CDR3 DNA: TGTGCCAGCAGTTTACTTGGGGCGGGGGAGACCCAGTACTTC. Encoded protein: CASSLLGAGETQYF. The gene calls are TRBV27 and TRBJ2-5; D is perhaps TRBD2 (6 bases). Trimming stripped 2 bases from V and 5 bases from J, with 12 bases between. Per germline, CDR1 MNHEY and CDR2 SMNVEV (reference sequence). This CDR3 is 14 amino acids long.

V usage is TRBV12-5 and J usage is TRBJ2-2; D remains ambiguous. The CDR3 loop spans 16 amino acids. In germline, CDR1 is LGHNT, CDR2 FRNRAP. V lost 1 base and J lost 0, with 9 bases in between. This CDR3 reads CASGLGASANTGELFF. CDR3 sequence (DNA): TGTGCTAGTGGTTTGGGGGCATCCGCGAACACCGGGGAGCTGTTTTTT.

This clone appeared a single time. The rearrangement links TRBV9 to TRBJ2-7; possibly TRBD1 for D (6 bases). The germline V and J ends were trimmed by 0 bases and 4 bases, with 14 bases remaining between them. The germline CDR1 and CDR2 sequences are SGDLS and YYNGEE. This CDR3 has 15 amino acids. CDR3 sequence: CASSVEPGAAYEQYF. The CDR3 bases are TGTGCCAGCAGCGTAGAGCCAGGGGCAGCGTACGAGCAGTACTTC.

The rearrangement uses TRBV5-1 and TRBJ2-1, with TRBD1 matching over 11 bases. Germline V gives CDR1 SGHRS, CDR2 YFSETQ. V was clipped by 4 bases and J by 5 bases; unmatched bases: 5. The CDR3 sequence is 15 residues long. In DNA, the CDR3 is TGCGCCAGCAGCGTGGGACAGGGGGTGAACAATGAGCAGTTCTTC. Its protein product is CASSVGQGVNNEQFF.

The chain combines TRBV4-1 with TRBJ1-2; 9 bases are shared with TRBD1. V was clipped by 0 bases and J by 6 bases; unmatched bases: 11. Germline V gene lookup returns CDR1 MGHRA and CDR2 YSYEKL. CDR3 length: 17 amino acids. CDR3 residues: CASSQEQPPGQGDGYTF. The DNA of the CDR3 is TGCGCCAGCAGCCAAGAGCAGCCCCCGGGACAGGGTGATGGCTACACCTTC.

The chain carries TRBV7-3 and TRBJ2-1; 9 bases line up with TRBD1. The CDR3 has 15 residues. Germline V gives CDR1 SGHTA, CDR2 FQGTGA. The J segment lost 9 bases and the V segment lost 5 bases, leaving 11 bases of the junction unmatched. In DNA, the CDR3 is TGTGCCAGCAGCCCCGCCCCGACAGGGGGGGGTGAGCAGTTCTTC. This gives the protein CASSPAPTGGGEQFF. Complete variable domain (other parts from reference TRBV7-3 and TRBJ2-1): GAGVSQTPSNKVTEKGKYVELRCDPISGHTALYWYRQSLGQGPEFLIYFQGTGAADDSGLPNDRFFAVRPEGSVSTLKIQRTERGDSAVYLCASSPAPTGGGEQFFGPGTRLTVL.

In regard to this clone: The junction does not match germline at one end; this may be a read error. The J gene is TRBJ2-5, the V gene TRBV7-2; 7 nucleotides agree with TRBD1. The CDR3 has 11 amino acids. CDR1 is SGHTA, CDR2 FQGNSA, per germline. CDR3 sequence reads: CASSPTGQLNF. DNA for the CDR3: TGTGCCAGCAGTCCGACGGGACAGCTGAACTTC.

The chain recombines TRBV18 with TRBJ2-7; D gene ambiguous. V lost 3 bases and J 4 bases, leaving 19 bases between the germline ends. The CDR3 runs to 16 residues. Germline V lookup: CDR1 KGHSH, CDR2 LQKENI. CDR3 sequence: CASSPLPSSLTYEQYF. The CDR3 coding sequence is TGTGCCAGCTCACCCCTCCCTTCATCCCTAACATACGAGCAGTACTTC. Based on the CDR3 plus reference TRBV18 and TRBJ2-7, the full variable domain is NAGVMQNPRHLVRRRGQEARLRCSPMKGHSHVYWYRQLPEEGLKFMVYLQKENIIDESGMPKERFSAEFPKEGPSILRIQQVVRGDSAAYFCASSPLPSSLTYEQYFGPGTRLTVT.

J is TRBJ2-3 and V is TRBV9, with unresolved D. The length of the CDR3 is 12 residues. Germline V gene sequence: CDR1 SGDLS, CDR2 YYNGEE. Trimming removed 2 bases at V and 7 bases at J, with 8 bases between. The CDR3 region is CASSVSSHTQYF. DNA of the CDR3: TGTGCCAGCAGCGTCTCGTCCCATACGCAGTATTTT. The whole variable domain, remainder taken from reference TRBV9 and TRBJ2-3, is DSGVTQTPKHLITATGQRVTLRCSPRSGDLSVYWYQQSLDQGLQFLIQYYNGEERAKGNILERFSAQQFPDLHSELNLSSLELGDSALYFCASSVSSHTQYFGPGTRLTVL.

The chain carries TRBV30 and TRBJ2-7, with 7 bases identical to TRBD2. CDR3 size: 14 residues. After removal of 0 bases from V and 6 bases from J, the junction contained 8 bases not matched to a gene. Germline V gene lookup returns CDR1 GTSNPN and CDR2 SVGIG (reference sequence). The CDR3 coding sequence is TGTGCCTGGAGTGTACGAGCGGGGCAAGGCGAGCAGTACTTC. This encodes CAWSVRAGQGEQYF.

This chain connects TRBV11-2 to TRBJ2-4, with TRBD2 as a possible D gene (5 bases). There are 16 residues in the CDR3. From germline, CDR1 is SGHAT and CDR2 FQNNGV. V shed 5 bases and J shed 0 bases, with 14 bases lying between them. CDR3: CASSPGLILAKNIQYF. The CDR3 DNA reads TGTGCCAGCAGCCCCGGACTCATTCTAGCCAAAAACATTCAGTACTTC.